One sample yielded the 31 T cell receptor beta chains listed below, sequenced in a study of identical twins. TCRdb ran MiXCR on the 5' RACE reads and lists one entry per CDR3 protein. In the table there are about 220,000 distinct CDR3 sequences, 7.5% of which are singletons. These records were also assigned to another study, of yellow fever vaccine responses in identical twins.

Source material: CD8+ T cells sorted from blood. The receptors stem from a woman aged 18 to 35 in good health.

This clonotype was seen more than once but under ten times. The rearrangement links TRBV20-1 to TRBJ1-1, with D possibly matching TRBD1 (6 bases). This CDR3 is built from 13 residues. Germline loops: CDR1 DFQATT, CDR2 SNEGSKA (reference sequence). Trimming cost V 3 bases and J 3 bases, with 11 bases left between them. The CDR3 loop is CSASTGRDTEAFF. CDR3 in DNA: TGCAGTGCTAGTACAGGGCGGGACACTGAAGCTTTCTTT.

V is TRBV12-3 or TRBV12-4 and J is TRBJ1-4, with D possibly being TRBD1 (5 bases). V was trimmed by 6 bases and J by 8 bases, leaving 19 bases between them. CDR3 length: 15 residues. In nucleotides, the CDR3 is TGTGCCAGCAGCCCTGACAGTCCCAGAGTCGAAAAACTGTTTTTT. It yields the protein CASSPDSPRVEKLFF.

CDR3 loop: CSASQLAGGPYEQYF. In nucleotides, the CDR3 is TGCAGTGCTTCCCAACTAGCGGGAGGGCCCTACGAGCAGTACTTC. This sequence joins TRBV20-1 and TRBJ2-7; 13 bases match TRBD2. Germline V gene data show CDR1 as DFQATT and CDR2 as SNEGSKA (reference sequence). The CDR3 is 15 residues long. Trimming removed 5 bases from V and 2 bases from J; junction bases left unmatched: 6.

This clonotype came up many times. V and J are TRBV5-1 and TRBJ1-1; possible D gene TRBD1, 6 bases. Trimming removed 0 bases from V and 1 base from J, with 10 bases in between. Germline loops: CDR1 SGHRS, CDR2 YFSETQ. There are 15 residues in the CDR3. CDR3 in amino acids: CASSLEGRGNTEAFF. The DNA for the CDR3 is TGCGCCAGCAGCTTGGAGGGCAGGGGGAACACTGAAGCTTTCTTT.

This clonotype was seen ten or more times. The genes are TRBV12-3 or TRBV12-4 and TRBJ1-5; no definite D call. Deletions cut 5 bases from V and 2 bases from J, with 4 bases between. This CDR3 comprises 12 residues. Written as DNA, the CDR3 is TGTGCCAGCAGTACAGGCAATCAGCCCCAGCATTTT. Translating it yields CASSTGNQPQHF.

This clonotype was detected ten times or more. CDR3 sequence: CASSQDRWTSNQPQHF. The CDR3 nucleotides are TGTGCCAGCAGCCAAGACAGGTGGACGAGCAATCAGCCCCAGCATTTT. The rearrangement links TRBV5-8 to TRBJ1-5, with D possibly being TRBD1 (6 bases). This CDR3 is 16 amino acids long. Germline CDR1 reads SGHTS; CDR2 reads YDEGEE. V lost 4 bases, J lost 1 base, and 15 bases lay in between.

This clonotype was detected ten times or more. The CDR3 sequence: CASSQGFPSYEQYF. The CDR3 DNA follows: TGCGCCAGCAGCCAAGGTTTTCCCAGCTACGAGCAGTACTTC. The chain employs TRBV4-1 and TRBJ2-7, with unresolved D. Trimming took 1 base from V and 3 from J, leaving 10 bases between them. Germline values: CDR1 MGHRA, CDR2 YSYEKL. The CDR3 has 14 amino acids.

This clonotype came up many times. The chain joins TRBV6-4 to TRBJ2-1; TRBD2 agrees at 7 bases. The CDR3 consists of 13 residues. CDR1 MRHNA and CDR2 SNTAGT come from the germline V gene. J lost 7 bases, V lost 5 bases, and 5 bases had no gene match. The CDR3: CASSSTSTNEQFF. CDR3 nucleotide sequence: TGTGCCAGCAGTTCGACTAGCACAAATGAGCAGTTCTTC.

The chain joins TRBV7-9 to TRBJ2-2; D is undetermined. This CDR3 spans 16 amino acids. Germline V gene lookup returns CDR1 SEHNR and CDR2 FQNEAQ (reference sequence). V was cut by 6 bases and J by 0 bases, with 14 bases left in between. CDR3 amino acids: CASRFRVGPNTGELFF. The CDR3 nucleotides are TGTGCCAGCAGATTTCGGGTCGGACCGAACACCGGGGAGCTGTTTTTT.

CDR3 loop: CASSRELAGSDTQYF. The CDR3 DNA is TGTGCCAGCAGCCGCGAACTAGCGGGCAGCGATACGCAGTATTTT. The chain is built from TRBV4-2 and TRBJ2-3; TRBD2 matches 9 bases. Germline lookup yields CDR1 LGHNA and CDR2 YNFKEQ. Unmatched junction bases numbered 8, after V lost 4 bases and J lost 6 bases. CDR3 length: 15 amino acids.

The genes are TRBV25-1 and TRBJ2-1; 11 nucleotides line up with TRBD2. The CDR3 spans 15 residues. The J segment lost 5 bases and the V segment lost 8 bases, leaving 8 bases of the junction unmatched. Germline V gives CDR1 MGHDK, CDR2 SYGVNS. The DNA of the CDR3 is TGTGCCAGCCGACTAGCGGGGAAACAGAACAATGAGCAGTTCTTC. Its translation: CASRLAGKQNNEQFF.

This clonotype has a handful of counts. J is TRBJ2-7 and V is TRBV7-9; possible D gene TRBD2, 6 bases. Germline V lookup: CDR1 SEHNR, CDR2 FQNEAQ (reference sequence). This CDR3 has 14 residues. The germline V and J ends were trimmed by 8 bases and 2 bases, with 16 bases remaining between them. As DNA, the CDR3 is TGTGCCAGCGAGGCCGGGAGTTATCCCTACGAGCAGTACTTC. The encoded protein is CASEAGSYPYEQYF.

The chain employs TRBV20-1 and TRBJ1-1, with TRBD1 matching over 7 bases. Germline V gene sequence: CDR1 DFQATT, CDR2 SNEGSKA (reference sequence). Trimming at V came to 0 bases and at J to 1 base, leaving 11 bases not matched to a gene. The CDR3 is made up of 17 amino acids. CDR3 nucleotide sequence: TGCAGTGCTAGAGATCGCCATGGTTGGACAGGGAACACTGAAGCTTTCTTT. This codes for CSARDRHGWTGNTEAFF.

This clonotype showed up many times. The J gene is TRBJ2-3, the V gene TRBV2; D ambiguous. CDR3 size: 13 residues. Germline loops: CDR1 SNHLY, CDR2 FYNNEI. V lost 4 bases and J lost 0, with 5 bases in between. The CDR3 DNA is TGTGCCAGCAGTGCGGATAGCACAGATACGCAGTATTTT. This translates into CASSADSTDTQYF.

V is TRBV4-1 and J is TRBJ2-2, with 7 bases fitting TRBD1. This CDR3 region has 15 residues. The germline CDR1 and CDR2 sequences are MGHRA and YSYEKL. The junction had 1 base not matched to a gene; V was cut back by 0 bases and J by 3 bases. The CDR3 reads CASSQETGYTGELFF. As DNA, the CDR3 is TGCGCCAGCAGCCAAGAGACAGGGTACACCGGGGAGCTGTTTTTT.

V and J are TRBV2 and TRBJ2-5; tentative D call: TRBD2 (6 bases). The CDR3 is made up of 16 amino acids. Germline CDR1 SNHLY, CDR2 FYNNEI. Trimming pared 6 bases from V and 6 bases from J, leaving 23 bases between. The CDR3 sequence: CASRVSGLVDEKTQYF. In DNA form, the CDR3 reads TGTGCCAGCAGAGTATCGGGACTCGTGGATGAAAAGACCCAGTACTTC.

This clonotype was detected many times. This sequence joins TRBV10-3 and TRBJ2-7; 11 bases map to TRBD1. Germline trimming cut 2 bases from V and 2 bases from J; bases unmatched to any gene: 11. The CDR3 totals 18 residues. The germline V gene encodes CDR1 ENHRY and CDR2 SYGVKD. CDR3 bases: TGTGCCATCAGTGAGCCAACCAGTCCGGGACAGGGGGCCTACGAGCAGTACTTC. It specifies CAISEPTSPGQGAYEQYF.

This clonotype has a handful of counts. The chain recombines TRBV7-9 with TRBJ2-1; D is unclear. The CDR3 spans 13 residues. The germline V and J ends were trimmed by 0 bases and 8 bases, with 8 bases remaining between them. In germline, CDR1 is SEHNR, CDR2 FQNEAQ (reference sequence). CDR3 DNA sequence: TGTGCCAGCAGCTTAGCAGTCTATGATGAGCAGTTCTTC. This codes for CASSLAVYDEQFF.

This chain connects TRBV28 to TRBJ2-3; D call uncertain. Germline CDR1 and CDR2: MDHEN and SYDVKM. V dropped 2 bases and J dropped 0 bases, with 9 bases sitting between them. This CDR3 is 15 amino acids long. This CDR3 reads CASSLIGPSTDTQYF. In DNA, the CDR3 is TGTGCCAGCAGTTTAATCGGCCCCAGCACAGATACGCAGTATTTT.

This clonotype showed up many times. The chain uses TRBV5-5 and TRBJ1-3; D is ambiguous. The CDR3 runs to 16 residues. From germline, CDR1 is SGHKS and CDR2 YYEKEE (reference sequence). Trimming pared 0 bases from V and 4 bases from J, leaving 14 bases between. Written as DNA, the CDR3 is TGTGCCAGCAGCTTGGGGCAACCAATATTGGGAAACACCATATATTTT. It specifies CASSLGQPILGNTIYF. Full variable domain (outside the CDR3, taken from reference TRBV5-5 and TRBJ1-3): DAGVTQSPTHLIKTRGQQVTLRCSPISGHKSVSWYQQVLGQGPQFIFQYYEKEERGRGNFPDRFSARQFPNYSSELNVNALLLGDSALYLCASSLGQPILGNTIYFGEGSWLTVV.

The V call is TRBV7-9, the J call TRBJ2-7; D is unresolved. The CDR3 runs to 14 residues. Germline CDR1 and CDR2: SEHNR and FQNEAQ (reference sequence). V lost 1 base and J 2 bases, leaving 9 bases between the germline ends. CDR3 DNA: TGTGCCAGCAGCTTAGTTGGTCCTACCTACGAGCAGTACGTC. Protein: CASSLVGPTYEQYV.

This clonotype was observed at least ten times. J is TRBJ1-4 and V is TRBV12-3 or TRBV12-4; D is perhaps TRBD1 (5 bases). V lost 3 bases and J lost 7, with 12 bases in between. CDR3 length equals 14 residues. The CDR3 spells CASSLTDPPEKLFF. CDR3 DNA sequence: TGTGCCAGCAGTTTGACAGACCCACCTGAAAAACTGTTTTTT.

This clonotype was seen only a few times. The V gene is TRBV7-9, the J gene TRBJ2-3, with a tentative D call TRBD1 (6 bases). Germline assignment: CDR1 SEHNR and CDR2 FQNEAQ (reference sequence). V lost 1 base, J lost 3 bases, and 17 bases lay in between. There are 17 residues in the CDR3. The CDR3 loop is CASSLELYRATTDTQYF. CDR3 bases: TGTGCCAGCAGCTTAGAGCTGTACAGGGCTACGACAGATACGCAGTATTTT. The full variable domain, its missing parts supplied by reference TRBV7-9 and TRBJ2-3, is DTGVSQNPRHKITKRGQNVTFRCDPISEHNRLYWYRQTLGQGPEFLTYFQNEAQLEKSRLLSDRFSAERPKGSFSTLEIQRTEQGDSAMYLCASSLELYRATTDTQYFGPGTRLTVL.

There are a few counts of this clonotype. J is TRBJ2-1 and V is TRBV20-1; the D gene is possibly TRBD2 (6 bases). The CDR3 contains 14 residues. The V end lost 2 bases, the J end lost 3 bases, and 11 bases lay between the germline ends. CDR1 and CDR2 (germline): DFQATT, SNEGSKA (reference sequence). The DNA of the CDR3 is TGCAGTGCTAGATTGCGGGATATCTACAATGAGCAGTTCTTC. This encodes CSARLRDIYNEQFF.

This clonotype was detected many times. This rearrangement joins TRBV7-9 to TRBJ2-1, with 7 bases aligning to TRBD2. This CDR3 comprises 15 residues. J gave up 6 bases and V 1 base, and 6 bases lay outside the gene matches. CDR1 and CDR2 from the germline V gene are SEHNR and FQNEAQ (reference sequence). The CDR3 coding sequence is TGTGCCAGCAGCTTAGTTCGGTCTAGCGGCAATGAGCAGTTCTTC. This sequence encodes CASSLVRSSGNEQFF. The full variable domain, completed using reference TRBV7-9 and TRBJ2-1, is DTGVSQNPRHKITKRGQNVTFRCDPISEHNRLYWYRQTLGQGPEFLTYFQNEAQLEKSRLLSDRFSAERPKGSFSTLEIQRTEQGDSAMYLCASSLVRSSGNEQFFGPGTRLTVL.

This clonotype has only a few counts. Since no conserved phenylalanine or tryptophan closes the CDR3, a read error is the likely cause. The gene calls are TRBV18 and TRBJ2-1; maybe TRBD1 (5 bases). The CDR3 contains 14 residues. Trimming cost V 3 bases and J 6 bases, with 12 bases left between them. The germline CDR1 and CDR2 sequences are KGHSH and LQKENI. The CDR3 loop is CASSPPVGANEQFL. CDR3 nucleotides: TGTGCCAGCTCACCCCCGGTAGGGGCCAATGAGCAGTTCCTC.

The chain has TRBV7-3 and TRBJ2-2; D is unclear. This CDR3 is 16 amino acids long. Deletions cut 1 base from V and 4 bases from J, with 13 bases between. Germline loops: CDR1 SGHTA, CDR2 FQGTGA. The CDR3 protein is CASSLMGGRSTGELFF. The CDR3 coding sequence is TGTGCCAGCAGCTTAATGGGTGGTAGAAGCACCGGGGAGCTGTTTTTT.

In its sample, this clonotype was seen many times. The chain employs TRBV7-9 and TRBJ1-1; no clear D. Germline V gives CDR1 SEHNR, CDR2 FQNEAQ (reference sequence). V was pared by 5 bases and J by 1 base, with 17 bases between. The CDR3 is 16 amino acids. CDR3 protein: CASSITPGNENTEAFF. The CDR3 nucleotides read TGTGCCAGCAGCATTACCCCGGGGAACGAGAACACTGAAGCTTTCTTT.

The CDR3 protein is CASSLTAGELFF. The CDR3 bases are TGTGCCAGCAGCTTAACGGCCGGGGAGCTGTTTTTT. The rearrangement uses TRBV13 and TRBJ2-2; unclear D gene. Germline CDR1 reads PRHDT; CDR2 reads FYEKMQ (reference sequence). Trimming cost V 2 bases and J 6 bases, with 4 bases left between them. The CDR3 length is 12 residues.

This sequence joins TRBV20-1 and TRBJ2-7; D possibly corresponds to TRBD1 (5 bases). This CDR3 spans 16 amino acids. Trimming shortened V by 0 bases and J by 0 bases, and 15 bases separated the two germline ends. CDR1 DFQATT and CDR2 SNEGSKA come from the germline V gene (reference sequence). The CDR3: CSARDPQGRTSYEQYF. For the CDR3, the DNA is TGCAGTGCTAGAGACCCCCAGGGAAGGACCTCCTACGAGCAGTACTTC.

This clonotype was recorded at least ten times. The chain employs TRBV12-3 or TRBV12-4 and TRBJ1-1; D is possibly TRBD1 (6 bases). V lost 7 bases, J lost 4 bases, and 16 bases lay in between. This CDR3 region has 14 residues. CDR3 in amino acids: CASTERGLGTEAFF. For the CDR3, the DNA is TGTGCCAGCACCGAGCGGGGGCTCGGCACTGAAGCTTTCTTT.